Listed below are T cell receptor beta chains from one sample, sequenced in a study of shared clonotypes between healthy human individuals. Produced via immunoSEQ multiplex PCR; TCRdb's table is partial and in-frame only. The repertoire consists of fewer than 1.8 million clones, with less than 99% occurring once and the leading ten covering approximately 0.4%. Specimen: naive CD4+ T cells sorted from blood. All receptors come from a man in his thirties or forties in good health. The CDR3 runs from the conserved cysteine through the conserved F or W. Each record gives: CDR3 protein, CDR3 DNA, clone size, D gene, V gene, J gene. The D gene is left open where the match is weak. Clone size is stated in some rows and not others, as once, few, many or a class when expanded.

cdr3_aa: CASSLVAGGRNEQFF
cdr3_nt: TGTGCCAGCAGCTTAGTAGCGGGAGGGCGAAATGAGCAGTTCTTC
clone_size: .
d_call: TRBD2
v_call: TRBV7-8
j_call: TRBJ2-1

cdr3_aa: CATSRARQGGSYEQYF
cdr3_nt: TGTGCCACCAGCAGAGCAAGACAGGGTGGCTCCTACGAGCAGTACTTC
clone_size: .
d_call: TRBD1
v_call: TRBV15
j_call: TRBJ2-7

cdr3_aa: CASSQIRDSHSGANVLTF
cdr3_nt: TGCGCCAGCAGCCAGATCCGGGACAGCCACTCTGGGGCCAACGTCCTGACTTTC
clone_size: .
d_call: TRBD1
v_call: TRBV5-1
j_call: TRBJ2-6

cdr3_aa: CASSLEVQETQYF
cdr3_nt: TGTGCCAGCAGTTTAGAAGTTCAAGAGACCCAGTACTTC
clone_size: .
d_call: .
v_call: TRBV28
j_call: TRBJ2-5

cdr3_aa: CASSEGARVGAHQPQHF
cdr3_nt: TGTGCCAGCAGTGAAGGGGCCAGGGTGGGCGCCCATCAGCCCCAGCATTTT
clone_size: .
d_call: .
v_call: TRBV6-1
j_call: TRBJ1-5

cdr3_aa: CASSFRGNTEAFF
cdr3_nt: TGTGCCAGCAGCTTCAGGGGAAACACTGAAGCTTTCTTT
clone_size: .
d_call: .
v_call: TRBV7-6
j_call: TRBJ1-1

cdr3_aa: CASSDRTSGQETQYF
cdr3_nt: TGCGCCAGCAGCGACCGGACTAGCGGGCAAGAGACCCAGTACTTC
clone_size: once
d_call: TRBD2
v_call: TRBV5-1
j_call: TRBJ2-5

cdr3_aa: CASSVDRAKPDNEKLFF
cdr3_nt: TGTGCCAGCAGCGTCGACAGGGCTAAACCCGATAATGAAAAACTGTTTTTT
clone_size: .
d_call: .
v_call: TRBV21-1
j_call: TRBJ1-4

cdr3_aa: CASSSGLGQGVFYEQYF
cdr3_nt: TGTGCCAGCAGCTCCGGACTGGGACAGGGGGTCTTCTACGAGCAGTACTTC
clone_size: .
d_call: TRBD1
v_call: TRBV11-2
j_call: TRBJ2-7

cdr3_aa: CASSTTSGTSTDTQYF
cdr3_nt: TGTGCCAGCAGCACGACTAGCGGTACTAGCACAGATACGCAGTATTTT
clone_size: .
d_call: TRBD2
v_call: TRBV9
j_call: TRBJ2-3

cdr3_aa: CASSQDLRGHRYEQYF
cdr3_nt: TGTGCCAGCAGCCAAGATCTACGGGGCCATCGCTACGAGCAGTACTTC
clone_size: .
d_call: .
v_call: TRBV14
j_call: TRBJ2-7

cdr3_aa: CASSSLRSYEQYF
cdr3_nt: TGTGCCAGCAGCTCTCTCCGGTCCTACGAGCAGTACTTC
clone_size: .
d_call: .
v_call: TRBV11-2
j_call: TRBJ2-7

cdr3_aa: CASSPLPAGTAKPQHF
cdr3_nt: TGTGCCAGCTCACCACTGCCCGCCGGGACGGCGAAGCCCCAGCATTTT
clone_size: .
d_call: .
v_call: TRBV18
j_call: TRBJ1-5

cdr3_aa: CASSLGSMNTEAFF
cdr3_nt: TGTGCCAGCAGTTTGGGCAGCATGAACACTGAAGCTTTCTTT
clone_size: .
d_call: .
v_call: TRBV6-6
j_call: TRBJ1-1

cdr3_aa: CASRRRRTGGELFF
cdr3_nt: TGTGCCAGCAGACGCCGACGGACAGGCGGGGAGCTGTTTTTT
clone_size: .
d_call: TRBD1
v_call: TRBV5-6
j_call: TRBJ2-2

cdr3_aa: CASSPAPDRWTEAFF
cdr3_nt: TGTGCCAGCAGCCCAGCACCGGACAGGTGGACTGAAGCTTTCTTT
clone_size: .
d_call: TRBD1
v_call: TRBV9
j_call: TRBJ1-1

cdr3_aa: CASSLAGRDQPQHF
cdr3_nt: TGCGCCAGCAGCTTGGCCGGGAGAGATCAGCCCCAGCATTTT
clone_size: .
d_call: .
v_call: TRBV5-1
j_call: TRBJ1-5

cdr3_aa: CASARAGSLAGGVNEQFF
cdr3_nt: TGTGCCAGCGCTAGGGCAGGCTCACTGGCGGGAGGTGTTAATGAGCAGTTCTTC
clone_size: .
d_call: TRBD2
v_call: TRBV25-1
j_call: TRBJ2-1

cdr3_aa: CASRGSISYTF
cdr3_nt: TGTGCCAGCAGGGGGTCCATAAGCTACACCTTC
clone_size: .
d_call: .
v_call: TRBV28
j_call: TRBJ1-2

cdr3_aa: CASASGNEQFF
cdr3_nt: TGTGCCAGCGCTTCGGGCAATGAGCAGTTCTTC
clone_size: .
d_call: .
v_call: TRBV6-6
j_call: TRBJ2-1

cdr3_aa: CASSFRTGGRETQYF
cdr3_nt: TGTGCCAGCAGCTTTCGGACAGGGGGCCGTGAGACCCAGTACTTC
clone_size: .
d_call: TRBD1
v_call: TRBV7-2
j_call: TRBJ2-5

cdr3_aa: CASSFLTSGGDGEKLFF
cdr3_nt: TGTGCCAGCAGTTTTCTTACCTCAGGGGGCGATGGCGAAAAACTGTTTTTT
clone_size: .
d_call: TRBD1
v_call: TRBV27
j_call: TRBJ1-4

cdr3_aa: CASSLPGKGVSNEQFF
cdr3_nt: TGTGCCAGCAGCCTCCCGGGAAAGGGGGTGAGCAATGAGCAGTTCTTC
clone_size: .
d_call: .
v_call: TRBV14
j_call: TRBJ2-1

cdr3_aa: CASGVSPRTEAFF
cdr3_nt: TGTGCCAGTGGGGTGAGCCCACGGACTGAAGCTTTCTTT
clone_size: .
d_call: .
v_call: TRBV19
j_call: TRBJ1-1

cdr3_aa: CASSAQGRSYEQYF
cdr3_nt: TGTGCCAGCTCAGCCCAGGGGCGCTCCTACGAGCAGTACTTC
clone_size: .
d_call: .
v_call: TRBV18
j_call: TRBJ2-7

cdr3_aa: CASSYGLAGGWNEQFF
cdr3_nt: TGTGCCAGCAGCTACGGACTAGCGGGAGGGTGGAATGAGCAGTTCTTC
clone_size: .
d_call: TRBD2
v_call: TRBV5-6
j_call: TRBJ2-1

cdr3_aa: CASSRRERAGTYEQYF
cdr3_nt: TGTGCCAGCAGCCGGCGAGAGAGAGCGGGCACTTACGAGCAGTACTTC
clone_size: .
d_call: .
v_call: TRBV7-9
j_call: TRBJ2-7

cdr3_aa: CASSSRLAGGTDTQYF
cdr3_nt: TGTGCCAGCAGCTCCAGACTAGCGGGGGGCACAGATACGCAGTATTTT
clone_size: .
d_call: TRBD2
v_call: TRBV7-2
j_call: TRBJ2-3

cdr3_aa: CASSFVAGAGELFF
cdr3_nt: TGCGCCAGCAGCTTTGTAGCAGGGGCCGGGGAGCTGTTTTTT
clone_size: .
d_call: .
v_call: TRBV5-1
j_call: TRBJ2-2